The 32 T cell receptor beta chains below come from one sample, sequenced in a study of shared T cell receptors in the human thymus. TCRdb's copy holds only in-frame clones and misses some; the assay was immunoSEQ multiplex PCR. The sample includes hundreds of thousands of clones, around 89% of them seen just once. These records were also assigned to another study, of human thymus T cells.

Sequenced sample: thymocytes. Receptor source: a boy under two years old with a congenital heart defect.

CDR3 coding DNA: TGCGCCAGCAGCCAAGATCTCAGGGTTCGCACTGAAGCTTTCTTT. Protein sequence: CASSQDLRVRTEAFF. This chain connects TRBV4-3 to TRBJ1-1; tentatively, D is TRBD1 (5 bases). Germline V gene data show CDR1 as LGHNA and CDR2 as YSLEER. CDR3 size: 15 residues. The V end lost 0 bases, the J end lost 4 bases, and 12 bases lay between the germline ends.

The chain carries TRBV27 and TRBJ2-7; a weak D match, TRBD2 (6 bases). Germline CDR1 MNHEY, CDR2 SMNVEV (reference sequence). The V end lost 5 bases, the J end lost 3 bases, and 14 bases lay between the germline ends. The CDR3 runs to 14 residues. For the CDR3, the DNA is TGTGCCAGCAGTCCCATGTGGGGAGGCTACGAGCAGTACTTC. Translation gives CASSPMWGGYEQYF.

The chain combines TRBV4-1 with TRBJ2-2, with D possibly matching TRBD2 (5 bases). Trimming shortened V by 6 bases and J by 4 bases, and 30 bases separated the two germline ends. There are 20 residues in the CDR3. Looked up from germline, CDR1 is MGHRA and CDR2 is YSYEKL. The CDR3 DNA reads TGCGCCAGCAGGCTTTCTTTGATTAAGGAGAAGGGAGTACGCACCGGGGAGCTGTTTTTT. Its protein product is CASRLSLIKEKGVRTGELFF.

V is TRBV5-1 and J is TRBJ2-1; 7 nucleotides align to TRBD1. From germline, CDR1 is SGHRS and CDR2 YFSETQ. The CDR3 contains 18 residues. V lost 2 bases to trimming and J lost 6 bases; unmatched junction nucleotides: 17. CDR3 loop: CASSLSSVWDSLFNEQFF. As DNA, the CDR3 is TGCGCCAGCAGCTTATCTAGTGTTTGGGACAGCCTCTTCAATGAGCAGTTCTTC.

This chain links TRBV9 with TRBJ2-6, with 7 bases aligning to TRBD1. Germline V lookup: CDR1 SGDLS, CDR2 YYNGEE. The CDR3 contains 17 residues. V gave up 4 bases and J gave up 2 bases; unmatched junction bases: 9. The CDR3, as DNA: TGTGCCAGCAGCCCGCGACAGGGTCGCACTGGGGCCAACGTCCTGACTTTC. Translation: CASSPRQGRTGANVLTF.

The chain combines TRBV6-1 with TRBJ1-4; 7 nucleotides agree with TRBD1. Per germline, CDR1 MNHNS and CDR2 SASEGT. CDR3 size: 15 residues. The V and J ends lost 7 bases and 0 bases, in that order; junction bases with no gene match: 5. This CDR3 reads CASTDRAATNEKLFF. CDR3 DNA: TGTGCCAGCACTGACAGGGCGGCAACTAATGAAAAACTGTTTTTT.

This chain links TRBV21-1 with TRBJ2-7; the D call TRBD1 from the table was never checked on the DNA. TRBV21-1 has pseudogene status. CDR3 size: 17 residues. CDR3 in DNA: TGTGCCAGCAGCAAAGGAATGGGGCCAAAGGCCCCCTACGAGCAGTACTTC. As protein: CASSKGMGPKAPYEQYF.

This chain joins TRBV4-2 and TRBJ2-5, with D possibly being TRBD2 (6 bases). The V end was cut by 0 bases, the J end by 4 bases, with 15 bases between. The CDR3 runs to 16 residues. The germline gives CDR1 LGHNA, CDR2 YNFKEQ. The CDR3: CASSQDLRGSGETQYF. DNA of the CDR3: TGTGCCAGCAGCCAAGACCTCCGGGGGTCCGGAGAGACCCAGTACTTC.

The chain links TRBV12-5 to TRBJ2-2, with TRBD2 matching 12 bases. In germline, CDR1 is LGHNT, CDR2 FRNRAP. The CDR3 covers 19 residues. With 2 bases clipped from V and 4 bases from J, the junction kept 11 bases outside the gene matches. The CDR3 DNA reads as TGTGCTAGTGGTTTGCGGACTAGCGGGACGGCGAGGAGCACCGGGGAGCTGTTTTTT. It specifies CASGLRTSGTARSTGELFF.

This rearrangement joins TRBV4-2 to TRBJ2-1, with TRBD2 identical over 7 bases. Germline V CDR1 and CDR2: LGHNA, YNFKEQ. V lost 1 base, J lost 1 base, and 4 bases stayed unmatched. The CDR3 contains 16 residues. DNA for the CDR3: TGTGCCAGCAGCCAAGGACCGGGAGGTTCCTACAATGAGCAGTTCTTC. This gives the protein CASSQGPGGSYNEQFF.

The CDR3 region has the DNA TGTGCCAGCACCCCAAGGGGACTTGACTCCTACGAGCAGTACTTC. Translation gives CASTPRGLDSYEQYF. The chain carries TRBV28 and TRBJ2-7, with D perhaps matching TRBD2 (6 bases). Trimming pared 7 bases from V and 0 bases from J, leaving 16 bases between. This CDR3 has 15 amino acids. Germline CDR1 MDHEN, CDR2 SYDVKM.

The J gene is TRBJ1-1, the V gene TRBV19, with TRBD1 as a possible D gene (5 bases). The CDR3 is 16 amino acids. In germline, CDR1 is LNHDA, CDR2 SQIVND (reference sequence). Trimming left V 4 bases short and J 1 base short, with 16 bases between. The CDR3 DNA follows: TGTGCCAGTAGTAAAAAGGGGTACGGGCAGAACACTGAAGCTTTCTTT. The encoded protein is CASSKKGYGQNTEAFF. Supplemented by reference TRBV19 and TRBJ1-1, the full variable domain reads DGGITQSPKYLFRKEGQNVTLSCEQNLNHDAMYWYRQDPGQGLRLIYYSQIVNDFQKGDIAEGYSVSREKKESFPLTVTSAQKNPTAFYLCASSKKGYGQNTEAFFGQGTRLTVV.

This chain uses TRBV7-3 with TRBJ2-1, with TRBD2 matching over 8 bases. Germline-derived CDR1 and CDR2 are SGHTA and FQGTGA. J was trimmed by 0 bases and V by 5 bases; bases with no gene match: 6. This CDR3 region has 16 residues. The CDR3 reads CASSRTSGSSYNEQFF. In DNA form, the CDR3 reads TGTGCCAGCAGCCGTACTAGCGGTAGCTCCTACAATGAGCAGTTCTTC.

This clone was observed a handful of times. V gene TRBV7-2 combines with J gene TRBJ1-1, with D possibly TRBD1 on 6 matching bases. CDR1 and CDR2 (germline): SGHTA, FQGNSA. The CDR3 covers 16 residues. The V and J ends lost 5 bases and 3 bases respectively, with 19 bases between them. CDR3 DNA: TGTGCCAGCAGCCCCCGGGACATCGAGGGGGACACTGAAGCTTTCTTT. Translated, it gives CASSPRDIEGDTEAFF.

This clone has a single count. The J gene is TRBJ2-4, the V gene TRBV30; D is perhaps TRBD2 (6 bases). Germline CDR1 reads GTSNPN; CDR2 reads SVGIG (reference sequence). Trimming removed 2 bases at V and 6 bases at J, with 26 bases between. The CDR3 runs 18 residues. The CDR3 coding sequence is TGTGCCTGGAGTCCCCAACGGCAGCCTGCGGTGGGAGGAAACATTCAGTACTTC. As protein: CAWSPQRQPAVGGNIQYF.

The CDR3, as DNA: TGTGCCAGCAGTTTTGAGATCCGCGTCGAGCAGTACTTC. Its protein product is CASSFEIRVEQYF. The rearrangement uses TRBV27 and TRBJ2-7; D is unresolved. CDR3 length: 13 residues. Germline lookup yields CDR1 MNHEY and CDR2 SMNVEV (reference sequence). V lost 3 bases, J lost 6 bases, and 12 bases lay in between.

The chain has TRBV4-3 and TRBJ2-2; 10 positions match TRBD2. The CDR3 extends over 18 amino acids. Germline trimming cut 0 bases from V and 0 bases from J; bases unmatched to any gene: 4. Per the germline V gene, CDR1 is LGHNA and CDR2 is YSLEER. In DNA, the CDR3 is TGCGCCAGCAGCCAAGATGAAGGACTAGCGGCGAACACCGGGGAGCTGTTTTTT. Its translation: CASSQDEGLAANTGELFF.

The genes are TRBV5-4 and TRBJ1-4; D uncertain. The V gene lost 4 bases and the J gene lost 8 bases, with 12 bases spanning the gap. Germline assignment: CDR1 SGHNT and CDR2 YYREEE (reference sequence). The CDR3 extends over 13 amino acids. Here the CDR3 DNA reads TGTGCCAGCAGCCCCCGACCCAGGGAAAAACTGTTTTTT. It specifies CASSPRPREKLFF.

The chain employs TRBV11-2 and TRBJ2-4, with TRBD2 as a possible D gene (6 bases). CDR3 size: 14 residues. The V and J ends lost 5 bases and 5 bases respectively, with 13 bases between them. Germline CDR1 is SGHAT and CDR2 is FQNNGV. CDR3 residues: CASSHKTRENIQYF. The CDR3 coding sequence is TGTGCCAGCAGCCACAAGACTAGGGAAAACATTCAGTACTTC.

The rearrangement uses TRBV28 and TRBJ1-5; 8 bases map to TRBD1. CDR1 is MDHEN and CDR2 is SYDVKM in the germline V gene. Trimming took 4 bases from V and 5 from J; bases not matched to a gene: 4. The CDR3 extends over 14 amino acids. CDR3 DNA: TGTGCCAGCAGTTGGACAGGGACCGATCAGCCCCAGCATTTT. It specifies CASSWTGTDQPQHF.

The J gene is TRBJ1-4, the V gene TRBV7-2, with a tentative D call TRBD1 (5 bases). V lost 1 base to trimming and J lost 8 bases, with 14 bases between them. Looked up from germline, CDR1 is SGHTA and CDR2 is FQGNSA. CDR3 size: 15 residues. CDR3 in amino acids: CASSLGTPRGEKLFF. For the CDR3, the DNA is TGTGCCAGCAGCTTAGGTACGCCGCGGGGCGAAAAACTGTTTTTT.

This chain links TRBV4-3 with TRBJ2-1; 10 bases are shared with TRBD1. The germline V gene has CDR1 LGHNA and CDR2 YSLEER. V lost 1 base, J lost 7 bases, and 13 bases stayed unmatched. CDR3 length equals 18 residues. The CDR3 loop reads CASSQAEPRTGGGNEQFF. The CDR3 coding sequence is TGCGCCAGCAGCCAAGCTGAGCCGAGGACAGGGGGAGGAAATGAGCAGTTCTTC.

This chain joins TRBV7-2 and TRBJ2-1, with 9 nucleotides matching TRBD2. This CDR3 is built from 15 residues. V shed 1 base, J shed 8 bases, and the junction held 6 bases outside the gene matches. Germline CDR1 reads SGHTA; CDR2 reads FQGNSA. The CDR3 protein is CASSLELAGTDEQFF. As DNA, the CDR3 is TGTGCCAGCAGCTTAGAACTAGCGGGTACTGATGAGCAGTTCTTC.

Here the CDR3 DNA reads TGTGCCACCAGCAGAGGACTAGCGGGAGGGCCGGGGACCACCGGGGAGCTGTTTTTT. This gives the protein CATSRGLAGGPGTTGELFF. The V and J genes are TRBV15 and TRBJ2-2; 14 nucleotides align to TRBD2. Germline V lookup: CDR1 LNHNV, CDR2 YYDKDF (reference sequence). The J segment lost 4 bases and the V segment lost 1 base, leaving 8 bases of the junction unmatched. The CDR3 runs to 19 residues.

This chain uses TRBV19 with TRBJ1-4; 10 positions match TRBD1. With 4 bases clipped from V and 0 bases from J, the junction kept 8 bases outside the gene matches. The CDR3 runs to 18 residues. Germline V gene lookup returns CDR1 LNHDA and CDR2 SQIVND (reference sequence). The CDR3 DNA reads as TGTGCCAGTAGTAAGGGGACAGGGGAAATTTCAACTAATGAAAAACTGTTTTTT. Amino acids: CASSKGTGEISTNEKLFF.

As to this clone: A junction boundary mismatches the germline segment, possibly from a read error. The chain uses TRBV7-7 and TRBJ2-5; TRBD2 aligns across 8 bases. The CDR3 loop spans 15 amino acids. CDR1 is SSHAT and CDR2 is FNYEAQ in the germline V gene (reference sequence). The chain's CDR3 is CASSLSGSIRETQYF. The CDR3, as DNA: TGTGCTAGCAGCTTAAGCGGGAGTATTCGGGAGACCCAGTACTTC. The full variable domain, with the rest looked up from reference TRBV7-7 and TRBJ2-5, is GAGVSQSPRYKVTKRGQDVTLRCDPISSHATLYWYQQALGQGPEFLTYFNYEAQPDKSGLPSDRFSAERPEGSISTLTIQRTEQRDSAMYRCASSLSGSIRETQYFGPGTRLLVL.

The chain combines TRBV7-9 with TRBJ2-7; TRBD2 matches 9 bases. The germline CDR1 and CDR2 sequences are SEHNR and FQNEAQ (reference sequence). Trimming at V came to 6 bases and at J to 0 bases, leaving 3 bases not matched to a gene. There are 14 residues in the CDR3. The CDR3: CASRELAGSYEQYF. The CDR3 DNA reads as TGTGCCAGCAGGGAACTAGCGGGCTCCTACGAGCAGTACTTC.

V usage is TRBV11-2 and J usage is TRBJ2-1; TRBD2 agrees at 10 bases. Germline V gene sequence: CDR1 SGHAT, CDR2 FQNNGV. J gave up 2 bases and V 0 bases, and 4 bases lay outside the gene matches. The CDR3 runs to 17 residues. The CDR3 DNA follows: TGTGCCAGCAGCTTAGAAAGGACTAGCGGAACCTACAATGAGCAGTTCTTC. It yields the protein CASSLERTSGTYNEQFF.

The chain has TRBV14 and TRBJ2-3; 10 positions match TRBD2. Germline CDR1 reads SGHDN; CDR2 reads FVKESK. Germline trimming cut 1 base from V and 5 bases from J; bases unmatched to any gene: 12. The CDR3 is 18 amino acids. The CDR3 sequence is CASSQVGSGRAVIDTQYF. Here the CDR3 DNA reads TGTGCCAGCAGCCAAGTAGGAAGCGGGAGGGCCGTGATAGATACGCAGTATTTT.

This sequence joins TRBV5-1 and TRBJ2-2, with 12 nucleotides matching TRBD1. Germline V gives CDR1 SGHRS, CDR2 YFSETQ. V gave up 5 bases and J gave up 7 bases; unmatched junction bases: 9. This CDR3 is built from 16 residues. The CDR3 protein is CASRLPGQGAHGELFF. The CDR3 bases are TGCGCCAGCAGATTACCGGGACAGGGGGCCCACGGGGAGCTGTTTTTT.

The CDR3 region is CASFDQGYEQYF. The CDR3 bases are TGTGCCAGCTTCGACCAGGGCTACGAGCAGTACTTC. This sequence joins TRBV2 and TRBJ2-7, with D maybe TRBD1 (5 bases). Germline V CDR1 and CDR2: SNHLY, FYNNEI. The CDR3 sequence is 12 residues long. The ends were cut back, 8 bases at V and 3 bases at J, with 11 bases in the middle.

The rearrangement links TRBV4-1 to TRBJ2-7; 8 bases are shared with TRBD2. J gave up 2 bases and V 1 base, and 7 bases lay outside the gene matches. Per the germline V gene, CDR1 is MGHRA and CDR2 is YSYEKL. There are 16 residues in the CDR3. The CDR3 loop is CASSQAGLAGTYEQYF. The CDR3 coding sequence is TGCGCCAGCAGCCAAGCCGGCCTAGCGGGTACCTACGAGCAGTACTTC.